This T cell receptor (beta chain) came from a study of blood T cell repertoires in COVID-19. Study-wide context: There were acute and convalescent COVID-19 samples, and they came from the United States, Italy and Spain. PBMCs, B-cell-depleted T cells, or T cells provided the cDNA or gDNA that made up the material.

In the authors' workflow: Amplifying reference gene primers gave estimates of nucleated cell counts. Some clones are missing from TCRdb's copy, which holds only in-frame ones; the method was immunoSEQ multiplex PCR. That table gives V, J and clone size, and the DNA gave D and trimming. The sample lists approximately 190,000 clones, approximately 90% occurring once. This CDR3 contains 14 residues. V gave up 4 bases and J gave up 7 bases; unmatched junction bases: 3. The germline gives CDR1 SEHNR, CDR2 FQNEAQ (reference sequence). Sample: peripheral blood. The chain combines TRBV7-9 with TRBJ1-4; TRBD1 aligns across 10 bases. This clonotype was sampled from a man aged 35 to 55 with active or convalescent COVID-19. Written as DNA, the CDR3 is TGTGCCAGCAGCTGGGACAGGGGACGTGAAAAACTGTTTTTT. It yields the protein CASSWDRGREKLFF.